Listed below are T cell receptor beta chains from one sample, sequenced in a study of T cell responses to AZD1222 COVID-19 vaccine. Sequencing used immunoSEQ multiplex PCR; TCRdb keeps in-frame clones, though not all of them. The table has about 110,000 clones, around 93% seen once. The material sequenced was peripheral blood, taken on day 0 of AZD1222 vaccination. These receptors were collected from an adult in good health. Both conserved end residues are part of each CDR3.

TRBJ2-1 | TRBV10-1 | 12 | CASSDRNNEQFF
TRBJ2-2 | TRBV19 | 15 | CASSIGGALTGELFF
TRBJ2-5 | TRBV28 | 15 | CASSLVGLLGETQYF
TRBJ1-1 | TRBV5-6 | 13 | CASSLEPQTEAFF
TRBJ2-5 | TRBV7-3 | 16 | CASSVGLAGAQETQYF
TRBJ2-5 | TRBV6-2/TRBV6-3 | 17 | CASSYSPGQSSQETQYF
TRBJ1-1 | TRBV5-4 | 15 | CASSLGPEGRTEAFF
TRBJ1-2 | TRBV12-5 | 13 | CASGETGEAGYTF
TRBJ2-3 | TRBV4-1 | 16 | CASSRLPGAPTDTQYF
TRBJ2-7 | TRBV9 | 14 | CASSLTGGTYEQYF
TRBJ2-7 | TRBV11-2 | 13 | CASSFRGAYEQYF
TRBJ1-4 | TRBV10-2 | 13 | CASSLQDNEKLFF
TRBJ2-3 | TRBV7-9 | 15 | CASSPGTGRIDTQYF
TRBJ1-1 | TRBV28 | 15 | CASREPGQGNTEAFF
TRBJ1-2 | TRBV4-2 | 15 | CASSPPWVGEDGYTF
TRBJ1-2 | TRBV28 | 12 | CAIHGTGNGYTF
TRBJ1-2 | TRBV2 | 12 | CASLGRDYGYTF
TRBJ1-4 | TRBV5-1 | 15 | CASSLAGQHNEKLFF
TRBJ2-2 | TRBV27 | 15 | CASQGQDVYTGELFF
TRBJ1-2 | TRBV19 | 15 | CASSSRRTILGGYTF
TRBJ1-6 | TRBV6-5 | 12 | CASSYSESPLHF
TRBJ1-1 | TRBV18 | 15 | CASSPVEGLNTEAFF
TRBJ1-5 | TRBV6-5 | 15 | CASRLTTGGDQPQHF
TRBJ2-7 | TRBV6-6 | 14 | CASTETLAAYEQYF
TRBJ1-5 | TRBV7-8 | 13 | CASSLYHSPPQHF
TRBJ2-1 | TRBV2 | 16 | CASSSTPPSSYNEQFF
TRBJ1-3 | TRBV7-2 | 17 | CASSLSGTGSSGNTIYF
TRBJ2-7 | TRBV28 | 14 | CASSSPAGGNEQYF
TRBJ2-1 | TRBV3-1/TRBV3-2 | 14 | CASSQGSSRHEQFF
TRBJ1-1 | TRBV5-5 | 12 | CASSPSSSEAFF
TRBJ1-2 | TRBV5-4 | 15 | CASSRTGGYIYGYTF
TRBJ2-7 | TRBV5-6 | 15 | CASSMGNPALYEQYF
TRBJ1-6 | TRBV10-1 | 13 | CASKGQQNSPLHF
TRBJ2-7 | TRBV27 | 14 | CASSSRQVPYEQYF
TRBJ1-1 | TRBV6-5 | 16 | CASSYSSAGLNTEAFF
TRBJ2-2 | TRBV11-2 | 13 | CASSFRGVGELFF
TRBJ1-5 | TRBV4-1 | 15 | CASSQTWTPNQPQHF
TRBJ2-5 | TRBV19 | 18 | CASSQRTSGVGVQETQYF
TRBJ2-5 | TRBV30 | 14 | CAWDRPGGKKTQYF
TRBJ1-2 | TRBV28 | 16 | CASSLVGSTENYGYTF
TRBJ2-3 | TRBV10-2 | 15 | CASKDLGLSTDTQYF
TRBJ2-3 | TRBV5-6 | 14 | CASSLDQRPDTQYF
TRBJ1-2 | TRBV29-1 | 17 | CSVPSTGQGGPNYGYTF
TRBJ1-1 | TRBV11-3 | 15 | CASSLIGGWNTEAFF
TRBJ2-3 | TRBV24-1 | 12 | CATGTSTDTQYF
TRBJ2-7 | TRBV5-1 | 15 | CASSSTQGRSYEQYF
TRBJ2-3 | TRBV19 | 14 | CASRAEGGPDTQYF
TRBJ1-6 | TRBV5-1 | 18 | CASSSGPLVGAYNSPLHF
TRBJ1-5 | TRBV27 | 14 | CASSSTGPNQPQHF
TRBJ2-6 | TRBV27 | 17 | CASSPPTRISGANVLTF
TRBJ2-7 | TRBV6-5 | 12 | CASRASSYEQYF
TRBJ2-1 | TRBV7-9 | 15 | CASSLAGGLYNEQFF
TRBJ2-5 | TRBV28 | 14 | CASSPPSGGETQYF
TRBJ1-6 | TRBV28 | 11 | CASGTNSPLHF
TRBJ1-5 | TRBV29-1 | 13 | CSVAGGGNQPQHF